This TCR beta chain was identified in a study of shared T cell receptors in the human thymus. The germline V gene has CDR1 KGHSH and CDR2 LQKENI. V was trimmed by 3 bases and J by 1 base, leaving 9 bases between them. This CDR3 has 14 residues. Only in-frame clones appear in the TCRdb table, and some are missing; sequencing was by immunoSEQ multiplex PCR. Of 600,000 or so clones listed, around 87% were seen once; the top ten hold 0.009% to 0.0095%. Comment on this clone: Other DNA variants within this sample encode the same CDR3.

The data also belong to a second study, concerning human thymus T cells. As that study records: Healthy Finnish infants undergoing corrective surgery for congenital heart defects provided the donor material. Resections obtained during corrective heart surgery supplied the thymus tissue. Blood and thymic repertoires both appeared biased in V and J gene usage. Related reports documented highly overlapping thymic repertoires among unrelated individuals.

This chain links TRBV18 with TRBJ1-2; maybe TRBD1 (5 bases). The TCR was taken from a boy younger than two with a congenital heart defect. The sequenced sample consisted of thymocytes. The CDR3, as DNA: TGTGCCAGCTCACCCTTGCAGGGTAACTATGGCTACACCTTC. As protein: CASSPLQGNYGYTF.